This TCR beta chain was sequenced during a study of PD-1 blockade in classical Hodgkin lymphoma. General observations from the study: When set against healthy donors, newly diagnosed patients were reported to show lower baseline TCR diversity. Compared with baseline, CD4+ but not CD8+ TCR diversity had risen significantly by C4D1. Why the repertoires differ is still unclear, perhaps disease activity or prior therapy. Patients starting nivolumab under 1 year after ASCT were excluded.

Repertoires were generated with immunoSEQ multiplex PCR, while TCRdb's copy carries only in-frame clones and drops some. Of approximately 79,000 clones listed, nearly 95% are singletons. After autologous stem cell transplantation all patients relapsed, and prior brentuximab vedotin exposure differed between cohorts. Germline CDR1 is SGHVS and CDR2 is FQNEAQ. This CDR3 spans 14 amino acids. Trimming shortened V by 5 bases and J by 4 bases, and 15 bases separated the two germline ends. Comments on this clone: Antigen: not known.

Here the sequenced sample was peripheral blood mononuclear cells (PBMCs), taken before the second cycle of nivolumab. The TCR originated in a human donor with classical Hodgkin lymphoma. J is TRBJ2-7 and V is TRBV7-8; no clear D gene. The CDR3 reads CASSPSMVGYEQYF. Here the CDR3 DNA reads TGTGCCAGCAGCCCCTCTATGGTGGGGTACGAGCAGTACTTC.